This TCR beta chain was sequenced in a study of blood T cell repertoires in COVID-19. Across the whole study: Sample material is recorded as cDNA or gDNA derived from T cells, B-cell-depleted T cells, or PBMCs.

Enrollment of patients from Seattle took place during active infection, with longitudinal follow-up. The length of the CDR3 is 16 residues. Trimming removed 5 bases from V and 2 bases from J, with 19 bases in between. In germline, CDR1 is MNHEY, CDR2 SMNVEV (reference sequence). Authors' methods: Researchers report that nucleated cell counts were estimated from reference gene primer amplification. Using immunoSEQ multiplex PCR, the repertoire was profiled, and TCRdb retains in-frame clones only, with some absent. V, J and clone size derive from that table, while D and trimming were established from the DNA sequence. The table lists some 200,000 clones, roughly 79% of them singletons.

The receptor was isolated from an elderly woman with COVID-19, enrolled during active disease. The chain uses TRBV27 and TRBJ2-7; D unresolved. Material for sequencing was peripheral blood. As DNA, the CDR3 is TGTGCCAGCAGTCCCAGCCTGGGCCTCACCCCCTACGAGCAGTACTTC. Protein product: CASSPSLGLTPYEQYF.